The T cell receptor beta chain described here comes from a study of beta chain features in type 1 diabetes. Isolated RNA was reverse transcribed in full, so expressed TCRB transcripts were sequenced. Using immunoSEQ multiplex PCR, the repertoire was profiled, and TCRdb retains in-frame clones only, with some absent. Of 240,000 or so clones in the sample, less than 35% were seen once. As concerns this clone: The antigen is undetermined.

Regarding the study as a whole: Cells with high TCR expression could be over-represented when cDNA is sequenced.

Only one heparinised blood draw was taken per donor, and its volume averaged roughly 0.12 L. A sort by CD45RO/CCR7/CD25/CD127/CD95/CD27 yielded CD4+ naive, central memory, regulatory and stem cell-like memory cells. Sequencing input: central memory CD4+ T cells from blood. The receptor's source is a man aged 30 to 45 in good health.

CDR3 region: CASSFLLAGNHEQYF. In nucleotides, the CDR3 is TGTGCCAGCAGCTTCCTACTTGCAGGGAACCACGAGCAGTACTTC. The rearrangement joins TRBV7-9 to TRBJ2-7; D might be TRBD1 (5 bases). Germline CDR1 SEHNR, CDR2 FQNEAQ (reference sequence). The CDR3 totals 15 residues. With 3 bases removed from V and 5 bases from J, the gap between germline ends came to 17 bases. Filled out from reference TRBV7-9 and TRBJ2-7, the complete variable domain reads DTGVSQNPRHKITKRGQNVTFRCDPISEHNRLYWYRQTLGQGPEFLTYFQNEAQLEKSRLLSDRFSAERPKGSFSTLEIQRTEQGDSAMYLCASSFLLAGNHEQYFGPGTRLTVT.